These T cell receptor beta chains were read from a single sample in a study of Graves' ophthalmopathy and Graves' hyperthyroidism. In TCRdb, the multiplex PCR reads were re-called with MiXCR into one record per CDR3 protein. The data show roughly 500,000 distinct CDR3 sequences, around 14% seen once. The sample comprised blood. These TCRs come from a woman aged 30 to 39 with Graves' ophthalmopathy. The CDR3 runs from the conserved cysteine through the conserved F or W. The order of the fields is J gene, D gene, V gene, clone size, CDR3 protein, CDR3 DNA. D genes are given only for firm matches. Clone size appears in some rows only: once, few, many, or a class for an expanded clone.

TRBJ1-2 | - | TRBV6-5 | - | CASSYSEINYGYTF | TGTGCCAGCAGTTACTCGGAAATAAACTATGGCTACACCTTC
TRBJ2-7 | - | TRBV28 | many | CASSSGGGPVHEQYF | TGTGCCAGCAGTTCCGGGGGTGGTCCAGTCCACGAGCAGTACTTC
TRBJ1-1 | - | TRBV6-1 | - | CASSELGAGYTEAFF | TGTGCCAGCAGTGAATTAGGAGCCGGTTACACTGAAGCTTTCTTT
TRBJ2-5 | TRBD2 | TRBV6-5 | many | CASSYSASGGVPDETQYF | TGTGCCAGCAGTTACTCGGCTAGCGGGGGGGTTCCCGACGAGACCCAGTACTTC
TRBJ2-7 | - | TRBV6-2/TRBV6-3 | many | CASSNTAEQYF | TGTGCCAGCAGTAACACAGCCGAGCAGTACTTC
TRBJ1-2 | - | TRBV12-3/TRBV12-4 | many | CASSPQSNYGYTF | TGTGCCAGCAGTCCGCAGAGTAACTATGGCTACACCTTC
TRBJ1-2 | - | TRBV20-1 | - | CSARDLTGYGYTF | TGCAGTGCTAGAGATTTGACGGGGTATGGCTACACCTTC
TRBJ2-5 | TRBD2 | TRBV15 | - | CATSRVREGHETQYF | TGTGCCACCAGCAGAGTGCGGGAGGGCCATGAGACCCAGTACTTC
TRBJ1-5 | - | TRBV20-1 | many | CSASEGRGNQPQHF | TGCAGTGCTAGCGAGGGGAGAGGCAATCAGCCCCAGCATTTT
TRBJ1-6 | - | TRBV12-3/TRBV12-4 | many | CASSRAGESNSPLHF | TGTGCCAGCAGTCGGGCCGGGGAGTCAAATTCACCCCTCCACTTT
TRBJ2-7 | - | TRBV2 | once | CASRKGLGGLSYEQYF | TGTGCCAGCAGGAAAGGCTTGGGGGGTCTCTCCTACGAGCAGTACTTC
TRBJ2-4 | - | TRBV27 | many | CASSSRLNINIQYF | TGTGCCAGCAGTTCCCGACTAAATATAAACATTCAGTACTTC
TRBJ2-7 | - | TRBV6-1 | many | CASTPRWPYEQYF | TGTGCCAGCACTCCACGGTGGCCCTACGAGCAGTACTTC
TRBJ1-1 | TRBD1 | TRBV19 | many | CASSADRDLNTEAFF | TGTGCCAGTAGTGCCGACAGGGACTTGAACACTGAAGCTTTCTTT
TRBJ1-1 | TRBD1 | TRBV6-5 | - | CASTWQGDTEAFF | TGTGCCAGCACTTGGCAGGGGGACACTGAAGCTTTCTTT
TRBJ2-7 | TRBD2 | TRBV5-1 | few | CASSLVAGVLREQYF | TGCGCCAGCAGCTTGGTTGCGGGAGTATTGAGGGAGCAGTACTTC
TRBJ2-3 | TRBD2 | TRBV30 | many | CAWSVPGLAVGTQYF | TGTGCCTGGAGTGTACCGGGACTAGCGGTCGGTACGCAGTATTTT
TRBJ2-2 | - | TRBV18 | few | CASSPPGQPVRKLFF | TGTGCCAGCTCACCACCGGGACAACCCGTTCGGAAGCTGTTTTTT
TRBJ1-6 | - | TRBV11-3 | many | CASSLDLTNRRNSPLHF | TGTGCCAGCAGCTTAGATCTGACGAATAGACGAAATTCACCCCTCCACTTT
TRBJ1-4 | - | TRBV28 | - | CASSIPAGGGVHEKLFF | TGTGCCAGCAGTATCCCCGCGGGTGGAGGGGTCCATGAAAAACTGTTTTTT
TRBJ2-7 | TRBD1 | TRBV18 | few | CASSPLPGQGRGGRPYEQYF | TGTGCCAGCTCACCCCTTCCGGGACAGGGTCGCGGCGGGAGACCCTACGAGCAGTACTTC
TRBJ2-5 | TRBD1 | TRBV4-1 | few | CASSRRQGRRETQYF | TGCGCCAGCAGCCGAAGACAGGGACGGCGGGAGACCCAGTACTTC
TRBJ2-7 | - | TRBV12-3/TRBV12-4 | few | CASSPQSQGGYYEQYF | TGTGCCAGCAGTCCCCAGTCGCAGGGGGGATATTACGAGCAGTACTTC
TRBJ1-4 | - | TRBV2 | - | CASSEGGRTELSF | TGTGCCAGCAGTGAAGGGGGCAGGACGGAACTGTCTTTT
TRBJ1-1 | - | TRBV7-9 | few | CASSTLAGGTEAFF | TGTGCCAGCAGCACTTTGGCAGGTGGGACTGAAGCTTTCTTT
TRBJ2-7 | TRBD1 | TRBV20-1 | many | CSASQGEQSEQYF | TGCAGTGCTTCTCAGGGGGAGCAGTCCGAGCAGTACTTC
TRBJ2-2 | - | TRBV4-2 | - | CASSQWGGTENTGELFF | TGTGCCAGCAGCCAATGGGGAGGGACAGAGAACACCGGGGAGCTGTTTTTT
TRBJ1-1 | TRBD1 | TRBV7-9 | - | CASSLAFSGTGVAFF | TGTGCCAGCAGCTTAGCTTTCTCGGGGACAGGGGTAGCTTTCTTT
TRBJ1-6 | TRBD1 | TRBV24-1 | many | CATSSGGTSPLHF | TGTGCCACCAGTTCAGGGGGCACATCACCCCTCCACTTT
TRBJ2-7 | - | TRBV6-2/TRBV6-3 | - | CASSYSKTPGGDSYEQYF | TGTGCCAGCAGTTACTCAAAAACCCCGGGTGGCGACTCCTACGAGCAGTACTTC
TRBJ2-5 | - | TRBV5-1 | - | CASTNNLGAWAGETQYF | TGCGCCAGCACCAATAACCTCGGGGCGTGGGCAGGAGAGACCCAGTACTTC
TRBJ1-4 | - | TRBV6-4 | many | CASIDTLLPANSTNEKLFF | TGTGCCAGCATTGACACTCTCCTTCCCGCGAATTCAACTAATGAAAAACTGTTTTTT
TRBJ2-5 | TRBD1 | TRBV6-1 | many | CASRVQGSETQYF | TGTGCCAGCAGAGTACAGGGGTCGGAGACCCAGTACTTC
TRBJ2-2 | TRBD1 | TRBV5-1 | few | CASSQSTGVVGELFF | TGCGCCAGCAGCCAGTCGACAGGGGTGGTCGGGGAGCTGTTTTTT
TRBJ1-5 | - | TRBV30 | few | CAWSVQEYQPQHF | TGTGCCTGGAGTGTACAAGAGTATCAGCCCCAGCATTTT
TRBJ2-7 | TRBD2 | TRBV19 | many | CASRAGGGYEQYF | TGTGCCAGTAGGGCGGGAGGAGGCTACGAGCAGTACTTC
TRBJ2-5 | TRBD2 | TRBV15 | many | CATSSGSGGYETQYF | TGTGCCACCAGCAGCGGTAGCGGGGGTTATGAGACCCAGTACTTC
TRBJ1-2 | - | TRBV29-1 | many | CSVEGPPGRAFGYTF | TGCAGCGTTGAAGGCCCGCCGGGACGGGCATTTGGCTACACCTTC
TRBJ2-2 | - | TRBV12-3/TRBV12-4 | many | CASTRPGELFF | TGTGCCAGCACTAGACCCGGGGAGCTGTTTTTT
TRBJ2-7 | - | TRBV6-1 | many | CATQGSLSYEQYF | TGTGCCACCCAGGGGTCCCTCTCCTACGAGCAGTACTTC
TRBJ1-5 | - | TRBV6-1 | many | CASSRGVNQPQHF | TGTGCCAGCAGTCGGGGGGTGAATCAGCCCCAGCATTTT
TRBJ2-7 | TRBD1 | TRBV12-3/TRBV12-4 | many | CASRRTGSTEQYF | TGTGCCAGCAGAAGGACAGGGAGTACCGAGCAGTACTTC
TRBJ1-1 | TRBD1 | TRBV12-3/TRBV12-4 | many | CASSLGTGGMNTEAFF | TGTGCCAGCAGTTTGGGGACAGGGGGAATGAACACTGAAGCTTTCTTT
TRBJ2-7 | - | TRBV2 | many | CASSDFLASPSYEQYF | TGTGCCAGCAGTGATTTTTTAGCCTCCCCGTCCTACGAGCAGTACTTC
TRBJ2-3 | - | TRBV13 | few | CASSFGVGGDSTDTQYF | TGTGCCAGCAGCTTTGGGGTCGGAGGGGATAGCACAGATACGCAGTATTTT
TRBJ1-2 | - | TRBV28 | many | CASSLWVGVRYGYTF | TGTGCCAGCAGTTTATGGGTTGGGGTTCGCTATGGCTACACCTTC
TRBJ1-1 | - | TRBV4-1 | few | CASSRGAGEAFF | TGCGCCAGCAGCAGGGGTGCGGGGGAAGCTTTCTTT
TRBJ1-1 | TRBD1 | TRBV10-3 | - | CAISGDRVTEAFF | TGTGCCATCAGCGGCGACAGGGTCACTGAAGCTTTCTTT
TRBJ2-5 | TRBD2 | TRBV5-1 | few | CASSPTLAGPQETQYF | TGCGCCAGCAGCCCAACGTTAGCGGGGCCTCAAGAGACCCAGTACTTC
TRBJ1-6 | - | TRBV3-1 | few | CASSQDLMANSPLHF | TGTGCCAGCAGCCAAGACCTCATGGCTAATTCACCCCTCCACTTT
TRBJ1-6 | - | TRBV6-1 | many | CASSETSGHNSPLHF | TGTGCCAGCAGTGAAACGTCAGGGCATAATTCACCCCTCCACTTT
TRBJ2-7 | TRBD2 | TRBV20-1 | - | CSARGWAGVYEQYF | TGCAGTGCTAGGGGGTGGGCGGGGGTATACGAGCAGTACTTC
TRBJ1-3 | TRBD1 | TRBV30 | many | CAWTGRGGGNTIYF | TGTGCCTGGACGGGCAGGGGGGGCGGAAACACCATATATTTT
TRBJ2-5 | TRBD1 | TRBV20-1 | many | CSAGLAGGIRETQYF | TGCAGTGCTGGCCTTGCAGGGGGCATAAGGGAGACCCAGTACTTC
TRBJ1-2 | TRBD1 | TRBV19 | - | CASSMTRTGRGYGYTF | TGTGCCAGTAGTATGACACGGACAGGAAGAGGATATGGCTACACCTTC
TRBJ1-1 | - | TRBV6-1 | once | CASSEIIDYTEAFF | TGTGCCAGCAGTGAAATTATCGACTACACTGAAGCTTTCTTT
TRBJ2-5 | TRBD2 | TRBV6-1 | few | CAVSKTSGKTETQYF | TGTGCCGTCTCTAAGACTAGCGGGAAGACGGAGACCCAGTACTTC
TRBJ2-5 | - | TRBV12-3/TRBV12-4 | many | CASSSTPDQETQYF | TGTGCCAGCAGTTCGACTCCGGACCAAGAGACCCAGTACTTC
TRBJ1-1 | - | TRBV11-2 | - | CASSLEVRVRWTEAFF | TGTGCCAGCAGCTTAGAGGTCAGGGTGAGGTGGACTGAAGCTTTCTTT